This TCR beta chain was recovered during a study of blood T cell repertoires in COVID-19. This table comes from immunoSEQ multiplex PCR, and its TCRdb copy is limited to in-frame clones, with some not included. The sample includes fewer than 300,000 clones, more than 85% seen only once; the top ten take around 10%. Cohort placement rested on clinical history that participants reported themselves. Trimming took 1 base from V and 13 from J, leaving 16 bases between them. CDR3 length: 13 amino acids. The chain recombines TRBV12-3 or TRBV12-4 with TRBJ1-1; TRBD1 is a possible D gene (5 bases). Material: PBMCs or T cells enriched from blood (not recorded which). The receptor was derived from a man aged 35 to 55 who had recovered from COVID-19. The CDR3 coding sequence is TGTGCCAGCAGTTTAGGAGGGGAGGCGAATGTTTTCTTT. Its protein product is CASSLGGEANVFF.